At least ten counts were recorded for the clone carrying this T cell receptor beta chain. Its specificity is unknown. With no exceptions, donors were healthy Caucasians. The data derive from a study of identical twins. Regarding the study as a whole: Whereas memory repertoires showed no such difference, abundant cord blood beta clonotypes carried fewer insertions. Analyses of zero insertions could, in part, be confounded by invariant MAIT and iNKT cells. There was more out-of-frame TCR alpha sharing in monozygotic twins than models estimated.

The ends lost 3 bases at V and 6 bases at J; junction bases unmatched: 3. Germline CDR1 reads SGHTA; CDR2 reads FQGTGA. This CDR3 has 14 amino acids. Using its own MiXCR run on the 5' RACE reads, TCRdb lists one record per CDR3 protein. The sample yields around 510,000 distinct CDR3 sequences, approximately 15% seen once. These data are also associated with another study on yellow fever vaccine responses in identical twins.

The chain joins TRBV7-3 to TRBJ2-2; 8 bases align to TRBD2. Sample: CD4+ T cells sorted from blood. This TCR derives from a woman younger than 35 in good health. The CDR3 bases are TGTGCCAGCAGCTTCGGGGGGGCCTCCGGGGAGCTGTTTTTT. It is translated as CASSFGGASGELFF.